This T cell receptor beta chain was sequenced in a study of technical replicates of blood from a few donors. TCRdb's copy holds only in-frame clones and misses some; the assay was immunoSEQ multiplex PCR. Of about 100,000 clones listed, almost 96% are singletons. CDR3 length: 15 amino acids. The V and J ends lost 10 bases and 0 bases respectively, with 15 bases between them. In germline, CDR1 is MNHEY, CDR2 SVGAGI. Sequencing was carried out using T cells isolated from PBMCs. J is TRBJ1-4 and V is TRBV6-5; tentative D call: TRBD1 (5 bases). This TCR was recovered from a human donor in good health. CDR3 sequence: CATHGGPTTNEKLFF. CDR3 DNA: TGTGCCACCCACGGGGGTCCCACAACTAATGAAAAACTGTTTTTT.